This TCR beta chain came from a study of cytomegalovirus exposure and HLA in healthy donors. A note on this clone: Its target is not known.

Findings and limits, study-wide: DRB1 showed the most TCR associations and HLA-C the fewest in a later analysis, as rates varied by HLA locus.

In the PCR, 60 Vbeta and 13 Jbeta primers were used. Measured with immunoSEQ multiplex PCR; TCRdb has only the in-frame clones, and not every one. The sample shows 150,000 or so clones, approximately 78% of them seen only once. The receptor comes from a human donor in good health. Sequencing was done on a sample of PBMCs.

CDR3 bases: TGCGCCAGCAGCTTGGCAGGGGTTGAGAACTATGGCTACACCTTC. Translating gives CASSLAGVENYGYTF. This chain joins TRBV5-1 and TRBJ1-2; tentatively, D is TRBD1 (6 bases). The V end lost 0 bases, the J end lost 2 bases, and 11 bases lay between the germline ends. CDR1 is SGHRS, CDR2 YFSETQ, per germline. CDR3 size: 15 residues.